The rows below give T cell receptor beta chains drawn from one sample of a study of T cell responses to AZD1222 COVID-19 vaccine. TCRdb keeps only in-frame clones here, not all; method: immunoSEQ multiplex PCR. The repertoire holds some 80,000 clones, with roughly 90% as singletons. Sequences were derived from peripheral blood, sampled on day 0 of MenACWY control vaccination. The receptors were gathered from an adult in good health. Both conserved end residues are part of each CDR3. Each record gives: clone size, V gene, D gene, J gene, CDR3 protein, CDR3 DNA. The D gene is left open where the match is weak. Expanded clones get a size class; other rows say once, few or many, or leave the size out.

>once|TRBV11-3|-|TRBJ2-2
CASSLYEAGELFF
TGTGCCAGCAGCCTTTACGAGGCCGGGGAGCTGTTTTTT
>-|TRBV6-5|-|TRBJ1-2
CASSYSLGGGNGYTF
TGTGCCAGCAGTTACTCCCTGGGGGGGGGTAATGGCTACACCTTC
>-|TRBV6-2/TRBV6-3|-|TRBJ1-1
CASSPPLNTEAFF
TGTGCCAGCAGTCCCCCTTTGAACACTGAAGCTTTCTTT
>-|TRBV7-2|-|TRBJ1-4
CASSLGAGAGEKLFF
TGTGCCAGCAGCTTAGGTGCAGGGGCGGGGGAAAAACTGTTTTTT
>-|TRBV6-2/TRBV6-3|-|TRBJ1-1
CASSYLGTEAFF
TGTGCCAGCAGCTATCTCGGCACTGAAGCTTTCTTT
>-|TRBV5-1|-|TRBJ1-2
CASSLMVSKVYGYTF
TGCGCCAGCAGCTTGATGGTTTCTAAGGTCTATGGCTACACCTTC
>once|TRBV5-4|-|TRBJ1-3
CASSASVGGNTIYF
TGTGCCAGCAGTGCGTCGGTTGGTGGAAACACCATATATTTT
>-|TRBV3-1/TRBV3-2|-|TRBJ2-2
CASSQPTNTGELFF
TGTGCCAGCAGCCAACCAACGAACACCGGGGAGCTGTTTTTT
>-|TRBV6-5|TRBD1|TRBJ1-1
CASSYGGTVPEAFF
TGTGCCAGCAGTTACGGTGGGACAGTCCCTGAAGCTTTCTTT
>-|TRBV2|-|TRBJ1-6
CASSPQGTGPYSPLHF
TGTGCCAGCAGTCCCCAAGGAACAGGGCCTTATTCACCCCTCCACTTT
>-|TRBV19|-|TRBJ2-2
CASSMGAGELFF
TGTGCCAGTAGTATGGGGGCCGGGGAGCTGTTTTTT
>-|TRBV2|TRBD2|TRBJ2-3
CASRSGGVARGTDTQYF
TGTGCCAGCCGGAGCGGGGGGGTTGCGAGGGGCACAGATACGCAGTATTTT
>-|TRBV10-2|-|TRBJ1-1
CASLGQGAFF
TGCGCCAGCCTGGGCCAAGGAGCTTTCTTT
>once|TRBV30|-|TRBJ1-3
CAWSVGGNTIYF
TGTGCCTGGAGTGTAGGAGGAAACACCATATATTTT
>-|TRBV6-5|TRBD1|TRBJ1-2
CASSGTGNGYTF
TGTGCCAGCTCGGGGACAGGAAATGGCTACACCTTC
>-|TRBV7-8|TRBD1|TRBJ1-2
CASSAGQAYGYTF
TGTGCCAGCAGCGCAGGACAGGCGTATGGCTACACCTTC
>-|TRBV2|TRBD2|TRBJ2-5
CASSPLAGGLETQYF
TGTGCCAGCAGTCCACTAGCGGGGGGGCTGGAGACCCAGTACTTC
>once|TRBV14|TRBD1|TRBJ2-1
CASSPTGRNEQFF
TGTGCCAGCAGCCCGACAGGGCGCAATGAGCAGTTCTTC
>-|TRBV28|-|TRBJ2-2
CASSLEGNTGELFF
TGTGCCAGCAGTTTGGAGGGGAACACCGGGGAGCTGTTTTTT
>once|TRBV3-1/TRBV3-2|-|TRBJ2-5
CASSHTTAQETQYF
TGTGCCAGCAGCCATACGACAGCCCAAGAGACCCAGTACTTC
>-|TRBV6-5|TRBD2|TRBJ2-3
CASSFSGGGTDTQYF
TGTGCCAGCAGTTTTAGCGGGGGGGGGACAGATACGCAGTATTTT
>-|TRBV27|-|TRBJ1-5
CASSLSWGPDQPQHF
TGTGCCAGCAGTTTATCTTGGGGTCCGGATCAGCCCCAGCATTTT
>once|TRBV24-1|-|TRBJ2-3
CATSGGAGTDTQYF
TGTGCCACCAGTGGTGGCGCGGGGACAGATACGCAGTATTTT
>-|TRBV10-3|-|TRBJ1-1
CAISESGGVTEAFF
TGTGCCATCAGTGAGTCTGGGGGGGTCACTGAAGCTTTCTTT
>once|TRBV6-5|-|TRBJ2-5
CASSYGYGTQYF
TGTGCCAGCAGTTATGGGTACGGGACCCAGTACTTC
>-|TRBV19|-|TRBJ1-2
CASSIGGSANYGYTF
TGTGCCAGTAGTATAGGAGGGTCAGCTAACTATGGCTACACCTTC
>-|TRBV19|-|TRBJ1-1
CATETGLEAFF
TGTGCCACCGAAACAGGGCTTGAAGCTTTCTTT